The 18 T cell receptor beta chains given below trace back to one sample, sequenced in a study of T-cell memory formation after mild COVID-19. TCRdb fed the 5' RACE reads into MiXCR, producing one record per CDR3 protein. The table includes hundreds of thousands of distinct CDR3 sequences, approximately 16% detected once. Input material: PBMCs or a T cell subset sorted from them (not recorded which). All receptors derive from a man between 18 and 29 years old who had mild COVID-19 (a few samples of this study predate the infection). Cell type and time point are not known.

This clonotype was seen more than once but under ten times. This sequence joins TRBV6-4 and TRBJ1-5; TRBD1 is a possible D gene (5 bases). The germline V gene encodes CDR1 MRHNA and CDR2 SNTAGT. The CDR3 is 19 amino acids. V was cut by 5 bases and J by 0 bases, with 23 bases left in between. The CDR3, as DNA: TGTGCCAGCAGTCGGACATTTCGGATACCCCGAGATAGCAATCAGCCCCAGCATTTT. Translated, it gives CASSRTFRIPRDSNQPQHF.

V is TRBV29-1 and J is TRBJ1-1; D is unclear. Germline CDR1 and CDR2: SQVTM and ANQGSEA. The CDR3 is 9 amino acids. Trimming shortened V by 3 bases and J by 10 bases, and 6 bases separated the two germline ends. The CDR3 protein is CSVDGRAFF. Written as DNA, the CDR3 is TGCAGCGTTGACGGGCGAGCTTTCTTT.

In its sample, this clonotype was seen many times. J is TRBJ2-5 and V is TRBV9; D may be TRBD2 (6 bases). Trimming removed 0 bases from V and 5 bases from J, with 11 bases in between. CDR1 and CDR2 (germline): SGDLS, YYNGEE. The CDR3 is made up of 14 amino acids. CDR3 loop: CASSVEVRGETQYF. CDR3 in DNA: TGTGCCAGCAGCGTAGAGGTCCGGGGGGAGACCCAGTACTTC. Drawing the rest from reference TRBV9 and TRBJ2-5, the complete variable domain is DSGVTQTPKHLITATGQRVTLRCSPRSGDLSVYWYQQSLDQGLQFLIQYYNGEERAKGNILERFSAQQFPDLHSELNLSSLELGDSALYFCASSVEVRGETQYFGPGTRLLVL.

V gene TRBV5-1 combines with J gene TRBJ1-5; possibly TRBD1 for D (6 bases). The CDR3 has 17 residues. The V gene lost 5 bases and the J gene lost 0 bases, with 18 bases spanning the gap. Germline V CDR1 and CDR2: SGHRS, YFSETQ. In DNA, the CDR3 is TGCGCCAGCAGAGGCGCCGGGACAAACCTTAGCAATCAGCCCCAGCATTTT. Residues: CASRGAGTNLSNQPQHF.

The chain links TRBV28 to TRBJ2-5; D is undetermined. The V end was cut by 8 bases, the J end by 5 bases, with 9 bases between. This CDR3 has 11 amino acids. Germline V gives CDR1 MDHEN, CDR2 SYDVKM. The CDR3 sequence is CASWSEETQYF. The CDR3 DNA sequence: TGTGCCAGCTGGTCGGAGGAGACCCAGTACTTC.

This clonotype was detected only a few times. The gene calls are TRBV7-6 and TRBJ2-1, with TRBD1 matching over 9 bases. CDR3 length equals 17 residues. The ends lost 4 bases at V and 4 bases at J; junction bases unmatched: 11. Germline V gene lookup returns CDR1 SGHVS and CDR2 FNYEAQ. CDR3 in DNA: TGTGCCAGCAGCTCCCGCGGAGTGGGACAGGGATACAATGAGCAGTTCTTC. Amino acid sequence: CASSSRGVGQGYNEQFF.

This clonotype has just a few counts. The CDR3 coding sequence is TGTGCCAGCAGCCCCGGGACTAGCGGATCACAAGAGACCCAGTACTTC. Translation: CASSPGTSGSQETQYF. The J gene is TRBJ2-5, the V gene TRBV3-1; TRBD2 matches at 11 bases. Germline values: CDR1 LGHDT, CDR2 YNNKEL (reference sequence). CDR3 length: 16 amino acids. Germline trimming cut 4 bases from V and 2 bases from J; bases unmatched to any gene: 6.

This clonotype was counted a few times. The J gene is TRBJ2-5, the V gene TRBV29-1; D is unresolved. Germline values: CDR1 SQVTM, CDR2 ANQGSEA. The CDR3 consists of 13 residues. V lost 6 bases, J lost 5 bases, and 16 bases lay in between. This CDR3 reads CSVSGLKGETQYF. CDR3 DNA sequence: TGCAGCGTCTCGGGTCTAAAAGGGGAGACCCAGTACTTC.

This chain connects TRBV6-5 to TRBJ1-1; D is uncertain. CDR1 is MNHEY, CDR2 SVGAGI, per germline. V lost 2 bases and J lost 7, with 8 bases in between. The CDR3 length is 12 residues. CDR3 protein: CASSYSGVEAFF. The CDR3 nucleotides are TGTGCCAGCAGTTACAGCGGAGTTGAAGCTTTCTTT.

The rearrangement uses TRBV5-1 and TRBJ1-1; no clear D. Germline V CDR1 and CDR2: SGHRS, YFSETQ. CDR3 length: 15 residues. The V gene lost 3 bases and the J gene lost 2 bases, with 14 bases spanning the gap. The DNA of the CDR3 is TGCGCCAGCAGCTCCCAGGCACCTGGAAACACTGAAGCTTTCTTT. Translation: CASSSQAPGNTEAFF.

This clonotype was counted a few times. The V gene is TRBV4-3, the J gene TRBJ1-2; TRBD1 aligns across 7 bases. There are 16 residues in the CDR3. Germline V gene lookup returns CDR1 LGHNA and CDR2 YSLEER. The V segment lost 0 bases and the J segment 7 bases; nucleotides outside the gene matches: 11. The CDR3 protein is CASSQDPTGASFGYTF. DNA of the CDR3: TGCGCCAGCAGCCAAGATCCTACAGGGGCCTCTTTTGGCTACACCTTC.

This clonotype was counted only a few times. This chain links TRBV11-2 with TRBJ2-7; tentatively, D is TRBD1 (5 bases). In germline, CDR1 is SGHAT, CDR2 FQNNGV. V gave up 5 bases and J gave up 3 bases, with 14 bases separating them. This CDR3 has 14 residues. This CDR3 reads CASSATGPYYEQYF. DNA for the CDR3: TGTGCCAGCAGCGCTACAGGTCCTTACTACGAGCAGTACTTC.

Points on this clonotype: Lacking the conserved final phenylalanine or tryptophan, this CDR3 likely reflects a read error. It is unclear where the CDR3 begins or ends on the DNA, so no DNA is shown, and the CDR3 is as TCRdb lists it. The chain combines TRBV24-1 with TRBJ1-1; no check of the table's D call, TRBD1, against the DNA was made. The CDR3 is 14 residues long, counting both termini. Looked up from germline, CDR1 is KGHDR and CDR2 is SFDVKD. The CDR3 loop reads CASFRGWGRNLRAT.

The chain has TRBV20-1 and TRBJ2-7; D is uncertain. CDR3 length: 13 residues. V was clipped by 4 bases and J by 2 bases, with 12 bases between them. Germline CDR1 DFQATT, CDR2 SNEGSKA (reference sequence). CDR3 sequence (DNA): TGCAGTGCTATCGACCCCGGCACCTACGAGCAGTACGTC. Translated, it gives CSAIDPGTYEQYV.

The chain joins TRBV5-1 to TRBJ2-3; D gene unclear. The CDR3 totals 15 residues. Germline V lookup: CDR1 SGHRS, CDR2 YFSETQ. V shed 0 bases and J shed 4 bases, with 12 bases lying between them. CDR3 sequence: CASSLGWGIADTQYF. CDR3 coding DNA: TGCGCCAGCAGCTTGGGCTGGGGAATCGCAGATACGCAGTATTTT.

The gene calls are TRBV18 and TRBJ2-1, with 12 nucleotides matching TRBD2. The ends lost 2 bases at V and 8 bases at J; junction bases unmatched: 10. CDR1 and CDR2 (germline): KGHSH, LQKENI. There are 17 residues in the CDR3. The CDR3 bases are TGTGCCAGCTCACCATTACTAGCGGGGGGCTCTTTCGATGAGCAGTTCTTC. Its translation is CASSPLLAGGSFDEQFF.

This clonotype occurred a few times. This chain connects TRBV19 to TRBJ1-5, with TRBD1 as a possible D gene (6 bases). This CDR3 has 15 amino acids. Germline V gene lookup returns CDR1 LNHDA and CDR2 SQIVND (reference sequence). V was clipped by 0 bases and J by 7 bases, with 13 bases between them. CDR3 nucleotide sequence: TGTGCCAGTAGTATAGATCGGGGGGCGCACCAGCCCCAGCATTTT. Its translation is CASSIDRGAHQPQHF.

This chain uses TRBV7-9 with TRBJ2-1, with a weak D call TRBD2 (5 bases). Looked up from germline, CDR1 is SEHNR and CDR2 is FQNEAQ (reference sequence). Trimming removed 5 bases from V and 12 bases from J, with 20 bases in between. The length of the CDR3 is 14 residues. Here the CDR3 DNA reads TGTGCCAGCAGCGGTAGGACTCCAGGCCAGATGCAGTTCTTC. Its protein is CASSGRTPGQMQFF.